The 9 T cell receptor beta chains below come from one sample, sequenced in a study of T cells in tuberculosis. Assay used: immunoSEQ multiplex PCR; TCRdb lists only in-frame clones, some missing. The sample consists of 40,000 to 50,000 clones, roughly 96% of them appearing once. The sequenced sample was PBMCs. The receptors come from a donor between 10 and 29 years old with latent tuberculosis or without tuberculosis infection.

The V call is TRBV18, the J call TRBJ1-2; TRBD1 is a possible D gene (5 bases). This CDR3 spans 13 amino acids. The V gene lost 4 bases and the J gene lost 12 bases, with 18 bases spanning the gap. Germline loops: CDR1 KGHSH, CDR2 LQKENI. CDR3 sequence reads: CASSLNGATDNTF. Here the CDR3 DNA reads TGTGCCAGCTCACTTAATGGAGCGACGGACAACACCTTC.

The chain couples TRBV6-5 to TRBJ2-2; TRBD1 aligns across 8 bases. Germline-derived CDR1 and CDR2 are MNHEY and SVGAGI. Trimming took 7 bases from V and 7 from J; bases not matched to a gene: 5. The CDR3 runs 13 residues. The CDR3 region has the DNA TGTGCCAGCACGCAGGGGGCTGTCGGGGAGCTGTTTTTT. Protein product: CASTQGAVGELFF.

This chain joins TRBV11-3 and TRBJ1-2; 11 bases line up with TRBD1. The CDR3 consists of 14 residues. Trimming took 10 bases from V and 4 from J; bases not matched to a gene: 8. Germline CDR1 and CDR2: SGHNT and YENEEA. The CDR3 DNA is TGTGCCACCAACTCCGGGACAGGGGGCTATGGCTACACCTTC. It translates to CATNSGTGGYGYTF. Full variable domain (outside the CDR3, taken from reference TRBV11-3 and TRBJ1-2): EAGVVQSPRYKIIEKKQPVAFWCNPISGHNTLYWYLQNLGQGPELLIRYENEEAVDDSQLPKDRFSAERLKGVDSTLKIQPAELGDSAVYLCATNSGTGGYGYTFGSGTRLTVV.

This chain uses TRBV15 with TRBJ1-5, with TRBD1 matching 8 bases. The junction had 8 bases not matched to a gene; V was cut back by 9 bases and J by 7 bases. This CDR3 is built from 13 residues. Germline assignment: CDR1 LNHNV and CDR2 YYDKDF (reference sequence). CDR3 in amino acids: CATCDRGDQPQHF. The CDR3 DNA follows: TGTGCCACGTGTGACAGGGGCGACCAGCCCCAGCATTTT.

This chain connects TRBV6-5 to TRBJ2-1, with TRBD1 as a possible D gene (6 bases). This CDR3 contains 11 residues. Trimming took off 6 bases at V and 6 bases at J, with 6 bases between the two ends. CDR1 and CDR2 (germline): MNHEY, SVGAGI. CDR3 residues: CASRQGNEQFF. The DNA of the CDR3 is TGTGCCAGCAGACAGGGCAATGAGCAGTTCTTC.

V and J are TRBV29-1 and TRBJ2-6; TRBD2 matches at 7 bases. Germline trimming cut 5 bases from V and 1 base from J; bases unmatched to any gene: 2. The CDR3 totals 14 residues. Germline CDR1 reads SQVTM; CDR2 reads ANQGSEA. CDR3 sequence: CSVTGGSGANVLTF. The CDR3 nucleotides are TGCAGCGTTACGGGGGGATCTGGGGCCAACGTCCTGACTTTC.

The CDR3 loop is CAWSEVTGNEQYF. CDR3 DNA sequence: TGTGCCTGGAGCGAAGTGACAGGGAACGAGCAGTACTTC. The V call is TRBV30, the J call TRBJ2-7; 7 nucleotides match TRBD1. V lost 3 bases and J lost 5; bases outside the gene matches: 7. The CDR3 loop spans 13 amino acids. CDR1 and CDR2 from the germline V gene are GTSNPN and SVGIG (reference sequence).

V gene TRBV5-6 combines with J gene TRBJ2-3; D is possibly TRBD1 (6 bases). The V gene lost 3 bases and the J gene lost 5 bases, with 22 bases spanning the gap. This CDR3 contains 17 residues. CDR1 is SGHDT and CDR2 is YYEEEE in the germline V gene. This CDR3 reads CASSSIGEMGAGDTQYF. The CDR3 nucleotides are TGTGCCAGCAGCTCAATAGGGGAGATGGGGGCTGGAGATACGCAGTATTTT.

The rearrangement joins TRBV21-1 to TRBJ1-4. TRBV21-1 is deemed a pseudogene. The CDR3 is 17 residues long. The CDR3 DNA is TGTGCCAGCATCCCGGTAGGGTCAGGGAGGGGACGAGAAAAACTGTTTTTT. Translating it yields CASIPVGSGRGREKLFF.